This TCR beta chain was obtained from a study of T cell responses to AZD1222 COVID-19 vaccine. Study conclusions and caveats: Most donors were white British and more were female, and clonal diversity was possibly underestimated.

Assay used: immunoSEQ multiplex PCR; TCRdb lists only in-frame clones, some missing. The sample includes 75,000 to 100,000 clones, approximately 92% seen only once; the top ten take 9.5% to 15%. Turning to this clone: Its antigen is not identified. Its ends do not fully match the called genes, so a read error is possible.

The CDR3 is 11 residues long. Germline V CDR1 and CDR2: DFQATT, SNEGSKA (reference sequence). This TCR was recovered from an adult in good health. V and J are TRBV20-1 and TRBJ1-2; 7 bases are shared with TRBD1. This specimen consisted of peripheral blood, obtained on day 0 of AZD1222 vaccination. The CDR3 DNA reads as TGCAGTGCTACTACTTTTAAGGGGGCGCCATTC. It specifies CSATTFKGAPF.